This T cell receptor beta chain was sequenced for a study of blood T cell repertoires in COVID-19. Background on the study: The United States, Italy and Spain supplied acute and convalescent COVID-19 samples.

As originally analysed: Estimates of nucleated cell counts were drawn from the amplification of reference gene primers. Profiled with immunoSEQ multiplex PCR; TCRdb holds only in-frame clones, not every one. The V and J calls and clone size are taken from that table; D and trimming were inferred from the DNA. This sample yields some 300,000 clones, of which roughly nine tenths are seen a single time; less than 3.5% belongs to the top ten. V was clipped by 3 bases and J by 3 bases; unmatched bases: 7. The CDR3 totals 15 residues. Germline CDR1 is SGDLS and CDR2 is YYNGEE. Those who participated ranged in age from about 18 to 89 years and resided in about 24 US areas. Each exposed participant met a COVID-19 case in the 2 weeks preceding study entry.

The rearrangement joins TRBV9 to TRBJ1-1, with 8 nucleotides matching TRBD1. The sample was PBMCs or T cells enriched from blood (not recorded which). This receptor was taken from a woman between 45 and 65 years old who had been exposed to COVID-19. This CDR3 is CASSALDRDDTEAFF. The CDR3 nucleotides are TGTGCCAGCAGCGCACTGGACAGGGACGACACTGAAGCTTTCTTT.